These 8 T cell receptor beta chains came from one sample sequenced in a study of beta chain features in type 1 diabetes. Investigators reverse transcribed all isolated RNA, so they sequenced expressed TCRB transcripts. Measured with immunoSEQ multiplex PCR; TCRdb has only the in-frame clones, and not every one. The data hold 250,000 to 350,000 clones, with 11% to 15% observed a single time. The sequenced sample was central memory CD4+ T cells from blood. The origin of the receptors is a man aged 25 to 40 in good health.

The chain carries TRBV2 and TRBJ1-2, with TRBD1 matching 9 bases. The CDR3 spans 14 residues. CDR1 and CDR2 from the germline V gene are SNHLY and FYNNEI. Losses at the gene ends were 7 bases for V and 8 bases for J; bases not matched to a gene: 11. The CDR3 nucleotides are TGTGCCAGCATCCTACAGGGGGCAATTGTAGGCTACACCTTC. Its protein is CASILQGAIVGYTF.

This clone was detected only a few times. The chain links TRBV6-5 to TRBJ2-2, with D hard to call. Per germline, CDR1 MNHEY and CDR2 SVGAGI. This CDR3 has 13 amino acids. V gave up 8 bases and J gave up 6 bases, with 13 bases separating them. CDR3 in amino acids: CASQNSLSGELFF. CDR3 coding DNA: TGTGCCAGCCAAAATAGTCTGTCCGGGGAGCTGTTTTTT.

This clone was picked up many times. The CDR3 protein is CSAISTAQYF. CDR3 DNA sequence: TGCAGTGCAATCAGCACCGCCCAGTACTTC. This chain links TRBV20-1 with TRBJ2-5; D uncertain. Germline CDR1 DFQATT, CDR2 SNEGSKA (reference sequence). V dropped 6 bases and J dropped 9 bases, with 11 bases sitting between them. The CDR3 spans 10 residues.

This clone was seen a handful of times. The chain has TRBV4-1 and TRBJ2-5; D is perhaps TRBD2 (6 bases). V was pared by 1 base and J by 7 bases, with 16 bases between. This CDR3 is 15 amino acids long. CDR1 and CDR2 (germline): MGHRA, YSYEKL. The CDR3 nucleotides read TGCGCCAGCAGCCAAGGTCTATGGGGGGAAGGGACCCAGTACTTC. It translates to CASSQGLWGEGTQYF.

Points on this clone: Relative to the germline gene, one junction end is altered; a read error may explain this. The chain employs TRBV28 and TRBJ1-2; TRBD1 matches 8 bases. Germline V gene lookup returns CDR1 MDHEN and CDR2 SYDVKM. The CDR3 contains 14 residues. This CDR3 reads CASSQGAGNYGHTF. The CDR3 coding sequence is TGTGCCAGCAGCCAGGGGGCGGGTAACTATGGCCACACCTTC.

The chain links TRBV2 to TRBJ2-5; 10 bases line up with TRBD2. Germline CDR1 and CDR2: SNHLY and FYNNEI. V shed 4 bases and J 2 bases; nucleotides not matched to a gene: 13. The CDR3 runs 18 residues. The chain's CDR3 is CASSVQRGGYKSQETQYF. For the CDR3, the DNA is TGTGCCAGCAGTGTCCAGCGGGGGGGATACAAATCTCAAGAGACCCAGTACTTC.

This clone has a count of ten or more. J is TRBJ2-1 and V is TRBV5-6; D is unclear. This CDR3 is 12 amino acids long. Trimming took 3 bases from V and 10 from J, leaving 11 bases between them. Germline CDR1 SGHDT, CDR2 YYEEEE. The CDR3 is CASSSSAGEQFF. In nucleotides, the CDR3 is TGTGCCAGCAGCTCCTCCGCAGGCGAGCAGTTCTTC.

This rearrangement joins TRBV11-2 to TRBJ2-5; tentatively, D is TRBD2 (5 bases). The ends were cut back, 0 bases at V and 12 bases at J, with 17 bases in the middle. The CDR3 sequence is 14 residues long. CDR1 is SGHAT, CDR2 FQNNGV, per germline. The CDR3 protein is CASSLDKVGVGEYF. CDR3 nucleotide sequence: TGTGCCAGCAGCTTAGATAAAGTTGGAGTGGGAGAGTACTTC. The complete variable domain, with remaining parts taken from reference TRBV11-2 and TRBJ2-5, reads EAGVAQSPRYKIIEKRQSVAFWCNPISGHATLYWYQQILGQGPKLLIQFQNNGVVDDSQLPKDRFSAERLKGVDSTLKIQPAKLEDSAVYLCASSLDKVGVGEYFGPGTRLLVL.